This T cell receptor (beta chain) was sequenced during a study of OX40 agonist ivuxolimab in advanced cancers. The overall study: Ivuxolimab was delivered to patients intravenously every 2 weeks at doses spanning 0.01 to 10 mg/kg. Patients in dose escalation had liver, melanoma, kidney or head and neck cancers. Of the patients, three showed partial responses, one with hepatocellular carcinoma and two with cutaneous melanoma.

This table comes from immunoSEQ multiplex PCR, and its TCRdb copy is limited to in-frame clones, with some not included. Of 70,000 to 80,000 clones listed, roughly nine tenths are singletons. V lost 4 bases and J 10 bases, leaving 17 bases between the germline ends. CDR1 is MDHEN, CDR2 SYDVKM, per germline. The CDR3 totals 14 residues. The chain couples TRBV28 to TRBJ2-1; D ambiguous. The specimen was CD4+ or CD8+ T cells sorted from blood, collected in a trial of the OX40 agonist ivuxolimab. The sequence was collected from an adult with an advanced solid tumor such as melanoma, head and neck, liver or kidney cancer. Here the CDR3 DNA reads TGTGCCAGCAGTTCCCCCTATAAAGGAGCGGAGCAGTTCTTC. Translated: CASSSPYKGAEQFF.